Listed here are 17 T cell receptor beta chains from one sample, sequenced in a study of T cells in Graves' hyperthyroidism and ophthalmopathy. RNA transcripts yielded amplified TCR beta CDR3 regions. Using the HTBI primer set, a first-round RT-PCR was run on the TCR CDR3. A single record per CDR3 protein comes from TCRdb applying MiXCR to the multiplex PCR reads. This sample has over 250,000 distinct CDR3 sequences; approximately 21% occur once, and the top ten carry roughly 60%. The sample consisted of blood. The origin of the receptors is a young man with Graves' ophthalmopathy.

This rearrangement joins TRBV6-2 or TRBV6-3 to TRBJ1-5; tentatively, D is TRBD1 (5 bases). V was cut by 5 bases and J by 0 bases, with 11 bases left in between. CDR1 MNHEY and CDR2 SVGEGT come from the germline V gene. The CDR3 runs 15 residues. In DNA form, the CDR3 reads TGTGCCAGCAGTCCCCGGGGGAATAGCAATCAGCCCCAGCATTTT. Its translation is CASSPRGNSNQPQHF.

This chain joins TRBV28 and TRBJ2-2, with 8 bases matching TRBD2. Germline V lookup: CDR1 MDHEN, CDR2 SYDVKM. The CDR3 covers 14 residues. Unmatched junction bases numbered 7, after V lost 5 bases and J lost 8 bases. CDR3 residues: CASSILGTRGELFF. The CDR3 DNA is TGTGCCAGCAGTATCTTGGGGACTAGGGGGGAGCTGTTTTTT.

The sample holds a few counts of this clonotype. The CDR3 here is CASSRTGVNQPQHF. The CDR3 DNA follows: TGTGCCAGCAGTCGAACAGGAGTCAATCAGCCCCAGCATTTT. The V call is TRBV6-1, the J call TRBJ1-5; possible D gene TRBD1, 5 bases. The CDR3 contains 14 residues. Germline V gene sequence: CDR1 MNHNS, CDR2 SASEGT. The ends were cut back, 5 bases at V and 3 bases at J, with 11 bases in the middle.

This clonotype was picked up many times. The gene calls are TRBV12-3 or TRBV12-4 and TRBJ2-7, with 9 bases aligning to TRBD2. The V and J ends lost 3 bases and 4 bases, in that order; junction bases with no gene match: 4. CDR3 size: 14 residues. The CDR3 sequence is CASSFAGGGYEQYF. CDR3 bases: TGTGCCAGCAGTTTCGCGGGAGGGGGTTACGAGCAGTACTTC.

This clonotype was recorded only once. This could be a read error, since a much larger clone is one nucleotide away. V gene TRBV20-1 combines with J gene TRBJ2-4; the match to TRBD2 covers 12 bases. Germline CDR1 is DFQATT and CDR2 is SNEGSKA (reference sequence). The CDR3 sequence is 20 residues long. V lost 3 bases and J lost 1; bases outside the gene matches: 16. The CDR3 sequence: CSARGTLRLAGDGAKNIQYF. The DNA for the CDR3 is TGCAGTGCTAGGGGAACCCTGAGACTAGCGGGAGACGGGGCCAAAAACATTCAGTACTTC.

The chain's CDR3 is CASSLVGGQETQYF. For the CDR3, the DNA is TGCGCCAGCAGCTTGGTCGGGGGGCAAGAGACCCAGTACTTC. The chain combines TRBV5-1 with TRBJ2-5, with 7 bases that match TRBD2. V lost 0 bases and J lost 2; bases outside the gene matches: 1. The CDR3 contains 14 residues. CDR1 and CDR2 from the germline V gene are SGHRS and YFSETQ.

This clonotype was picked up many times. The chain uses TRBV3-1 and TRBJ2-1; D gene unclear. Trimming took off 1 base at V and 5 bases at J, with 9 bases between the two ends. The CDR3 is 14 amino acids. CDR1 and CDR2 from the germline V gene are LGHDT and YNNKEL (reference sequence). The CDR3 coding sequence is TGTGCCAGCAGCCAAGTACTGCGGAACAATGAGCAGTTCTTC. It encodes CASSQVLRNNEQFF.

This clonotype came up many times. The CDR3 DNA sequence: TGTGCCAGCAGCTTGGGGCAGGGGGCGTTAAAGACCCAGTACTTC. It is translated as CASSLGQGALKTQYF. The chain joins TRBV11-3 to TRBJ2-5, with TRBD1 matching over 8 bases. CDR1 is SGHNT, CDR2 YENEEA, per germline. The J segment lost 6 bases and the V segment lost 3 bases, leaving 9 bases of the junction unmatched. The CDR3 totals 15 residues. Full variable domain (rest looked up from reference TRBV11-3 and TRBJ2-5): EAGVVQSPRYKIIEKKQPVAFWCNPISGHNTLYWYLQNLGQGPELLIRYENEEAVDDSQLPKDRFSAERLKGVDSTLKIQPAELGDSAVYLCASSLGQGALKTQYFGPGTRLLVL.

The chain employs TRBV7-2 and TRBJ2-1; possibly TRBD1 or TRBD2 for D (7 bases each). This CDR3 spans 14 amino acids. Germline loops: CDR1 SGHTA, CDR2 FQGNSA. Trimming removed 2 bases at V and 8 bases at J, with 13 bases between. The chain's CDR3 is CASSLWAGGDEQFF. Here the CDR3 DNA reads TGTGCCAGCAGCTTATGGGCAGGGGGGGATGAGCAGTTCTTC. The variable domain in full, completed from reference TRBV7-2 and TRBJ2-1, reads GAGVSQSPSNKVTEKGKDVELRCDPISGHTALYWYRQSLGQGLEFLIYFQGNSAPDKSGLPSDRFSAERTGGSVSTLTIQRTQQEDSAVYLCASSLWAGGDEQFFGPGTRLTVL.

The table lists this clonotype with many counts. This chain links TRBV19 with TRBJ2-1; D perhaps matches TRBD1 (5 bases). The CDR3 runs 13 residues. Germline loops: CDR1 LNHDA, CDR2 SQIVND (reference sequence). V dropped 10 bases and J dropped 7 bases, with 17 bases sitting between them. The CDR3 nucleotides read TGTGCCACTAGGGGAATTGGAAAGAATGAGCAGTTCTTC. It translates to CATRGIGKNEQFF. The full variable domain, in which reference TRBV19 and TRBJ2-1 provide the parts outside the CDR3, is DGGITQSPKYLFRKEGQNVTLSCEQNLNHDAMYWYRQDPGQGLRLIYYSQIVNDFQKGDIAEGYSVSREKKESFPLTVTSAQKNPTAFYLCATRGIGKNEQFFGPGTRLTVL.

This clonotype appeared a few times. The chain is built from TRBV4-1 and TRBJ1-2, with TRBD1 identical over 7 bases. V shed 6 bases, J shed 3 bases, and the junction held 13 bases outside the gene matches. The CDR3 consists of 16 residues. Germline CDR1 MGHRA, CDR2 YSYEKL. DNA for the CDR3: TGCGCCAGCAGACACGGACAGGAAAACTTTTACTATGGCTACACCTTC. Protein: CASRHGQENFYYGYTF.

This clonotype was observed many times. The DNA for the CDR3 is TGTGCCAGCAGCCGTAGCGGGAGTCCCTACGAGCAGTACTTC. Its protein product is CASSRSGSPYEQYF. V usage is TRBV11-1 and J usage is TRBJ2-7, with 9 bases aligning to TRBD2. CDR3 size: 14 residues. From germline, CDR1 is SGHAT and CDR2 FQDESV (reference sequence). V lost 5 bases and J lost 2; bases outside the gene matches: 4.

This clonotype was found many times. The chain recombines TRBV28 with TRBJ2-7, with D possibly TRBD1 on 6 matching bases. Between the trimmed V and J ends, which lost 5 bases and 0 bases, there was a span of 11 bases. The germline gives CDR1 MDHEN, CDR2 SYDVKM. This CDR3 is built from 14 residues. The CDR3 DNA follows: TGTGCCAGCAGTGGCCGGGACACCTCCTACGAGCAGTACTTC. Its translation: CASSGRDTSYEQYF.

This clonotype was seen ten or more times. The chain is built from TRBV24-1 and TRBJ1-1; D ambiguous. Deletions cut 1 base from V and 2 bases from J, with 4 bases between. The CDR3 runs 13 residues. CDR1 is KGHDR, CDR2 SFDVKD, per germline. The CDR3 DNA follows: TGTGCCACCAGTGATTTCGAAAACACTGAAGCTTTCTTT. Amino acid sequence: CATSDFENTEAFF.

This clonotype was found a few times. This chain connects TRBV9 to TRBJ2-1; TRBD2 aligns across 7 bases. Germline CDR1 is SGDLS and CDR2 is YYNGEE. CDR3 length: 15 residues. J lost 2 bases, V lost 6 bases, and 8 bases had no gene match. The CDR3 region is CASTLGDYAYNEQFF. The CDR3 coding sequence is TGTGCCAGCACACTTGGGGACTATGCCTACAATGAGCAGTTCTTC.

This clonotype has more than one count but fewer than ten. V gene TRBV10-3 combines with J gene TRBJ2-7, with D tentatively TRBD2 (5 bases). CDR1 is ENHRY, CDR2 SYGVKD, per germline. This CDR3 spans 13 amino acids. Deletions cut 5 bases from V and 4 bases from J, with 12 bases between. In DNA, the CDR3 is TGTGCCATCAGTTCGGGGATGGGATACGAGCAGTACTTC. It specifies CAISSGMGYEQYF.

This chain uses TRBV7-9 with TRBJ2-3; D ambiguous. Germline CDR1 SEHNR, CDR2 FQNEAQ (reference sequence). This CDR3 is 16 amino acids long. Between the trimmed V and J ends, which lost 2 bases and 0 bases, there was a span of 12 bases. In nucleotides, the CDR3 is TGTGCCAGCAGCTTATGGCTAGGCCCTAGCACAGATACGCAGTATTTT. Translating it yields CASSLWLGPSTDTQYF.